Each of the 16 T cell receptor beta chains below was sequenced from the same sample in a study of cytomegalovirus exposure and HLA in healthy donors. This table comes from immunoSEQ multiplex PCR, and its TCRdb copy is limited to in-frame clones, with some not included. The table has roughly 45,000 clones, 80% to 95% seen once. The source material was PBMCs. The receptors were sampled from a man between 18 and 35 years old in good health and CMV-seronegative.

This rearrangement joins TRBV9 to TRBJ2-7; 9 nucleotides match TRBD1. Germline V lookup: CDR1 SGDLS, CDR2 YYNGEE. Trimming at V came to 4 bases and at J to 0 bases, leaving 8 bases not matched to a gene. This CDR3 is 16 amino acids long. CDR3 sequence: CASSHPRDRDSYEQYF. The CDR3 region has the DNA TGTGCCAGCAGCCATCCAAGGGACAGGGACTCCTACGAGCAGTACTTC. Filled out from reference TRBV9 and TRBJ2-7, the complete variable domain reads DSGVTQTPKHLITATGQRVTLRCSPRSGDLSVYWYQQSLDQGLQFLIQYYNGEERAKGNILERFSAQQFPDLHSELNLSSLELGDSALYFCASSHPRDRDSYEQYFGPGTRLTVT.

This sequence joins TRBV10-3 and TRBJ2-7, with 8 bases lining up with TRBD1. Germline CDR1 is ENHRY and CDR2 is SYGVKD. V was pared by 8 bases and J by 1 base, with 1 base of the junction left unmatched. CDR3 size: 12 residues. CDR3 nucleotide sequence: TGTGCCATCGGGACAGGTTCCTACGAGCAGTACTTC. Protein: CAIGTGSYEQYF.

CDR3 amino acids: CASSPILQQDTEAFF. Here the CDR3 DNA reads TGTGCCAGCTCACCTATCCTACAACAGGACACTGAAGCTTTCTTT. The chain recombines TRBV18 with TRBJ1-1; the D gene is possibly TRBD1 (5 bases). The CDR3 length is 15 residues. V was clipped by 3 bases and J by 3 bases, with 14 bases between them. Germline V lookup: CDR1 KGHSH, CDR2 LQKENI.

This sequence joins TRBV19 and TRBJ2-1; weak D call: TRBD2 (5 bases). Germline values: CDR1 LNHDA, CDR2 SQIVND (reference sequence). V lost 0 bases to trimming and J lost 13 bases, with 13 bases between them. The CDR3 runs 13 residues. DNA of the CDR3: TGTGCCAGTAGTATAGATCTACTAGGGAGTCAGTTCTTC. Residues: CASSIDLLGSQFF.

The V and J genes are TRBV21-1 and TRBJ2-7; whether TRBD1, the table's D call, matches the DNA was not checked. TRBV21-1 is a pseudogene. The CDR3 is 11 residues long. CDR3 nucleotides: TGTGCCAGCCGGACAATGTCCGAGCAGTACTTC. Translated: CASRTMSEQYF.

The chain uses TRBV7-2 and TRBJ2-2, with 8 bases identical to TRBD1. The CDR3 contains 16 residues. Germline-derived CDR1 and CDR2 are SGHTA and FQGNSA. J lost 7 bases, V lost 5 bases, and 12 bases had no gene match. CDR3 loop: CASSIKRTGRNGELFF. CDR3 in DNA: TGTGCCAGCAGCATCAAGAGGACAGGGCGGAACGGGGAGCTGTTTTTT.

This clone was found once. In nucleotides, the CDR3 is TGTGCCAGTAGTCCAGGGCAGCGTCTGGGAGAGACCCAGTACTTC. As protein: CASSPGQRLGETQYF. The V and J genes are TRBV19 and TRBJ2-5; D might be TRBD1 (5 bases). V was trimmed by 5 bases and J by 4 bases, leaving 17 bases between them. Germline V lookup: CDR1 LNHDA, CDR2 SQIVND (reference sequence). CDR3 size: 15 residues.

The chain couples TRBV6-1 to TRBJ1-2; TRBD1 is a possible D gene (5 bases). The CDR3 runs to 14 residues. Germline CDR1 and CDR2: MNHNS and SASEGT. Trimming stripped 1 base from V and 6 bases from J, with 12 bases between. The CDR3 nucleotides read TGTGCCAGCAGTGAAGAGGGGCGATATAATGGCTACACCTTC. Its translation is CASSEEGRYNGYTF.

For the CDR3, the DNA is TGTGCCAGCAGCCCGTTGGGGCGGGGGAGCCAAGAGACCCAGTACTTC. This translates into CASSPLGRGSQETQYF. V is TRBV14 and J is TRBJ2-5, with 7 nucleotides matching TRBD2. This CDR3 has 16 residues. Trimming at V came to 4 bases and at J to 1 base, leaving 9 bases not matched to a gene. Germline assignment: CDR1 SGHDN and CDR2 FVKESK. The full variable domain, rest sourced from reference TRBV14 and TRBJ2-5, is EAGVTQFPSHSVIEKGQTVTLRCDPISGHDNLYWYRRVMGKEIKFLLHFVKESKQDESGMPNNRFLAERTGGTYSTLKVQPAELEDSGVYFCASSPLGRGSQETQYFGPGTRLLVL.

V gene TRBV27 combines with J gene TRBJ1-6, with D uncertain. With 6 bases removed from V and 0 bases from J, the gap between germline ends came to 12 bases. CDR1 and CDR2 from the germline V gene are MNHEY and SMNVEV (reference sequence). The CDR3 consists of 16 residues. CDR3 residues: CASRARVSSYNSPLHF. CDR3 DNA: TGTGCCAGCAGGGCCCGGGTCAGCTCCTATAATTCACCCCTCCACTTT.

This clone was seen a few times. The rearrangement links TRBV18 to TRBJ1-3, with 8 bases aligning to TRBD1. This CDR3 spans 17 amino acids. Trimming at V came to 4 bases and at J to 0 bases, leaving 8 bases not matched to a gene. The germline V gene has CDR1 KGHSH and CDR2 LQKENI. The CDR3 is CASSLRDRSSSGNTIYF. In DNA, the CDR3 is TGTGCCAGCTCACTCCGGGACAGGTCGAGCTCTGGAAACACCATATATTTT.

This sequence joins TRBV15 and TRBJ2-1; 11 nucleotides line up with TRBD2. Germline V lookup: CDR1 LNHNV, CDR2 YYDKDF (reference sequence). This CDR3 region has 14 residues. Germline trimming cut 8 bases from V and 4 bases from J; bases unmatched to any gene: 4. CDR3 nucleotide sequence: TGTGCCACCGCTAGCGGGAGGAATTACAATGAGCAGTTCTTC. It translates to CATASGRNYNEQFF.

This clone was recorded a few times. CDR3: CASSVDPLLQGSHNEQFF. The CDR3 DNA reads as TGTGCCAGCAGCGTAGACCCCCTTCTACAGGGAAGTCACAATGAGCAGTTCTTC. The chain uses TRBV9 and TRBJ2-1, with D tentatively TRBD1 (6 bases). V was cut by 0 bases and J by 5 bases, with 21 bases left in between. The CDR3 loop spans 18 amino acids. Germline V CDR1 and CDR2: SGDLS, YYNGEE.

This chain links TRBV11-2 with TRBJ2-2; weak D call: TRBD2 (7 bases). The V gene lost 4 bases and the J gene lost 1 base, with 13 bases spanning the gap. The CDR3 totals 16 residues. The germline CDR1 and CDR2 sequences are SGHAT and FQNNGV. The CDR3 coding sequence is TGTGCCAGCAGCTCCGATAGGGGGGGGAACACCGGGGAGCTGTTTTTT. This translates into CASSSDRGGNTGELFF.

This chain uses TRBV4-2 with TRBJ2-1, with 10 bases fitting TRBD1. This CDR3 contains 17 residues. The V and J ends lost 2 bases and 5 bases, in that order; junction bases with no gene match: 9. CDR1 and CDR2 (germline): LGHNA, YNFKEQ. The CDR3 is CASSQLLTGGFDNEQFF. The CDR3 DNA sequence: TGTGCCAGCAGCCAATTGCTGACAGGGGGCTTTGACAATGAGCAGTTCTTC.

The chain links TRBV19 to TRBJ1-1, with 11 bases aligning to TRBD1. Germline loops: CDR1 LNHDA, CDR2 SQIVND (reference sequence). CDR3 length equals 14 residues. V shed 4 bases, J shed 3 bases, and the junction held 1 base outside the gene matches. The CDR3 loop is CASSRTGGYTEAFF. Written as DNA, the CDR3 is TGTGCCAGTAGTAGGACAGGGGGCTACACTGAAGCTTTCTTT.